Listed below are T cell receptor beta chains from one sample, sequenced in a study of blood T cell repertoires in COVID-19. The table came from immunoSEQ multiplex PCR; TCRdb's copy has only in-frame clones and leaves some out. The sample has around 370,000 clones, more than 75% seen once. Material: peripheral blood. The receptor set was obtained from a woman aged 45 to 65 with COVID-19, enrolled during active disease. CDR3s include the opening cysteine and the closing phenylalanine or tryptophan. Fields, in order: clone size, V gene, D gene, J gene, CDR3 protein, CDR3 DNA. A D gene is named only where the DNA matches it firmly. Not every row has a clone size; where given, it reads once, few, many or a size class.

>-|TRBV5-5|-|TRBJ1-1
CASSGRGGLVAFF
TGTGCCAGCAGCGGTAGGGGCGGCTTGGTAGCTTTCTTT
>once|TRBV5-1|TRBD2|TRBJ2-1
CASSFGGLAGGWGYNEQFF
TGCGCCAGCAGCTTTGGTGGACTAGCGGGAGGGTGGGGCTACAATGAGCAGTTCTTC
>-|TRBV18|TRBD1|TRBJ2-7
CASSPYPGQGSYEQYF
TGTGCCAGCTCACCGTATCCGGGACAGGGCTCCTACGAGCAGTACTTC
>-|TRBV2|-|TRBJ1-3
CASSQGQTVTIYF
TGTGCCAGCAGCCAGGGGCAGACAGTCACCATATATTTT
>-|TRBV30|TRBD2|TRBJ2-3
CAWSGLWGGSTDTQYF
TGTGCCTGGAGTGGGCTGTGGGGGGGTAGCACAGATACGCAGTATTTT
>few|TRBV7-3|-|TRBJ2-3
CASSLGLLPGRDTQYF
TGTGCCAGCAGCTTGGGACTTCTCCCTGGGAGGGATACGCAGTATTTT
>-|TRBV18|TRBD2|TRBJ2-1
CASSHRLAGEPYNEQFF
TGTGCCAGCTCACATCGACTAGCGGGAGAACCCTACAATGAGCAGTTCTTC
>-|TRBV9|TRBD1|TRBJ2-3
CASSTTRQGYTQYF
TGTGCCAGCAGCACTACAAGACAGGGTTATACGCAGTATTTT
>-|TRBV4-1|-|TRBJ1-2
CASSQRAGLPRYGYTF
TGCGCCAGCAGCCAACGGGCGGGCCTGCCCCGATATGGCTACACCTTC
>once|TRBV18|TRBD2|TRBJ2-5
CASSPRQGRLAGHQETQYF
TGTGCCAGCTCACCACGACAGGGTCGACTAGCGGGCCACCAAGAGACCCAGTACTTC
>-|TRBV12-3/TRBV12-4|TRBD2|TRBJ2-3
CACSGRGSDTQYF
TGTGCCTGTAGCGGGAGGGGTTCAGATACGCAGTATTTT
>-|TRBV5-5|-|TRBJ1-3
CASSFITTGPSGNTIYF
TGTGCCAGCAGCTTTATAACGACAGGACCCTCTGGAAACACCATATATTTT
>few|TRBV5-4|TRBD1|TRBJ1-3
CASSPGQGRWDTIYF
TGTGCCAGCAGCCCTGGACAGGGAAGGTGGGACACCATATATTTT
>-|TRBV5-1|TRBD2|TRBJ2-1
CASSQGLAGYNEQFF
TGCGCCAGCAGCCAGGGACTAGCGGGTTACAATGAGCAGTTCTTC
>-|TRBV4-1|TRBD1|TRBJ2-2
CASSPTGTGGIRGELFF
TGCGCCAGCAGCCCAACCGGGACAGGTGGGATAAGGGGGGAGCTGTTTTTT
>-|TRBV19|-|TRBJ1-5
CASSTAGGYSNQPQHF
TGTGCCAGTTCGACGGCCGGAGGCTATAGCAATCAGCCCCAGCATTTT
>-|TRBV5-1|TRBD1|TRBJ1-6
CASRKGAPGSPLHF
TGCGCCAGCAGAAAGGGGGCGCCCGGTTCACCCCTCCACTTT
>-|TRBV15|-|TRBJ2-1
CATSRDEVYNEQFF
TGTGCCACCAGCAGAGATGAGGTCTACAATGAGCAGTTCTTC
>few|TRBV4-1|-|TRBJ2-7
CASSRGGPSYEQYF
TGCGCCAGCAGTAGGGGGGGACCATCCTACGAGCAGTACTTC
>-|TRBV29-1|TRBD2|TRBJ2-2
CSYGLAGVEPGELFF
TGCAGCTACGGACTAGCGGGAGTGGAACCCGGGGAGCTGTTTTTT
>-|TRBV2|TRBD1|TRBJ1-4
CASKGTGQPNEKLFF
TGTGCCAGCAAAGGGACAGGACAACCCAATGAAAAACTGTTTTTT
>-|TRBV25-1|-|TRBJ1-2
CASSVGARATNYGYTF
TGTGCCAGCAGTGTGGGGGCAAGGGCAACGAACTATGGCTACACCTTC
>once|TRBV27|TRBD2|TRBJ2-7
CASSLLASGNLIYSYEQYF
TGTGCCAGCAGTTTACTCGCTAGCGGGAATTTGATATACTCCTACGAGCAGTACTTC
>-|TRBV5-1|-|TRBJ1-1
CASSLTGGNTEAFF
TGCGCCAGCAGCTTAACGGGGGGGAACACTGAAGCTTTCTTT
>-|TRBV15|-|TRBJ1-1
CATSRDRAGLTEAFF
TGTGCCACCAGCAGAGATAGGGCGGGGCTCACTGAAGCTTTCTTT
>-|TRBV3-1/TRBV3-2|-|TRBJ1-6
CASSQVGAGDSPLHF
TGTGCCAGCAGCCAAGTGGGGGCAGGGGATTCACCCCTCCACTTT
>-|TRBV13|TRBD1|TRBJ2-7
CASSLNRGSYEQYF
TGTGCCAGCAGCTTAAACAGGGGGTCCTACGAGCAGTACTTC
>-|TRBV30|TRBD1|TRBJ2-2
CARKGDRGRAGELFF
TGTGCCCGAAAAGGGGACAGGGGGCGCGCCGGGGAGCTGTTTTTT
>-|TRBV27|-|TRBJ1-5
CASSQTSPRPSNQPQHF
TGTGCCAGCAGTCAAACCTCTCCGCGTCCTAGCAATCAGCCCCAGCATTTT
>few|TRBV7-3|-|TRBJ2-7
CASSPGDSGSYEQYF
TGTGCCAGCAGCCCGGGGGACAGCGGGTCCTACGAGCAGTACTTC
>once|TRBV30|-|TRBJ2-7
CAWSVGEYEQYF
TGTGCCTGGAGTGTAGGGGAATACGAGCAGTACTTC
>-|TRBV27|TRBD2|TRBJ2-1
CASSSIAGGSYNEQFF
TGTGCCAGCAGTAGTATAGCGGGAGGGTCCTACAATGAGCAGTTCTTC
>-|TRBV2|-|TRBJ2-1
CASSVGEGRDLRNEQFF
TGTGCCAGCAGTGTAGGAGAAGGGCGGGACCTGAGGAATGAGCAGTTCTTC
>-|TRBV6-5|-|TRBJ2-3
CASKTGESTDTQYF
TGTGCCAGCAAGACAGGTGAATCCACAGATACGCAGTATTTT
>once|TRBV24-1|TRBD1|TRBJ1-1
CATSDSGQGDTEAFF
TGTGCCACCAGTGACTCGGGACAGGGGGACACTGAAGCTTTCTTT
>-|TRBV18|-|TRBJ1-5
CASSPTPTGQPQHF
TGTGCCAGCTCACCTACCCCCACCGGGCAGCCCCAGCATTTT
>-|TRBV19|-|TRBJ1-5
CASSLRGQPQHF
TGTGCCAGTAGCCTGCGGGGCCAGCCCCAGCATTTT
>-|TRBV12-3/TRBV12-4|TRBD1|TRBJ1-2
CASTPRTGGGYTF
TGTGCCAGCACCCCTCGGACAGGTGGTGGCTACACCTTC
>once|TRBV10-3|-|TRBJ1-4
CASGQSATNEKLFF
TGTGCCAGCGGACAGTCAGCAACTAATGAAAAACTGTTTTTT
>-|TRBV12-5|-|TRBJ1-5
CASGQGVFQPQHF
TGTGCTAGTGGTCAAGGGGTTTTTCAGCCCCAGCATTTT
>-|TRBV7-9|TRBD1|TRBJ1-6
CASSLVGAGGSPLHF
TGTGCCAGCAGCTTAGTCGGTGCAGGGGGGTCACCCCTCCACTTT
>-|TRBV24-1|-|TRBJ1-5
CATSDLASPNQPQHF
TGTGCCACCAGTGATTTAGCTAGTCCCAATCAGCCCCAGCATTTT
>-|TRBV12-5|-|TRBJ1-2
CASGYPGSFYYGYTF
TGTGCTAGTGGTTATCCAGGCAGTTTTTACTATGGCTACACCTTC
>-|TRBV5-1|TRBD1|TRBJ1-3
CASSLGQGFSGNTIYF
TGCGCCAGCAGCTTGGGACAGGGCTTCTCTGGAAACACCATATATTTT
>-|TRBV5-4|-|TRBJ2-5
CASRAGTQETQYF
TGTGCCAGCAGGGCGGGGACCCAAGAGACCCAGTACTTC
>-|TRBV6-5|-|TRBJ1-5
CASNKGGGNQPQHF
TGTGCCAGCAATAAAGGGGGAGGCAATCAGCCCCAGCATTTT
>-|TRBV19|TRBD1|TRBJ2-1
CASTTPGTGNGEQFF
TGTGCCAGTACCACACCCGGGACAGGGAATGGTGAGCAGTTCTTC
>once|TRBV4-1|TRBD2|TRBJ2-1
CASSPREASGTRSGEQFF
TGCGCCAGCAGCCCCCGGGAGGCTAGCGGGACAAGATCTGGTGAGCAGTTCTTC
>-|TRBV5-1|TRBD2|TRBJ2-2
CASKATGGNTGELFF
TGCGCCAGCAAAGCAACGGGAGGAAACACCGGGGAGCTGTTTTTT
>-|TRBV5-1|TRBD2|TRBJ2-1
CASSPTSGSMNEQFF
TGCGCCAGCAGCCCGACTAGCGGGAGTATGAATGAGCAGTTCTTC
>-|TRBV19|TRBD1|TRBJ2-3
CASRGSGTGTSDTQYF
TGTGCCAGTAGAGGATCCGGGACAGGGACATCAGATACGCAGTATTTT
>-|TRBV4-2|-|TRBJ1-4
CASSQEWGDEKLFF
TGTGCCAGCAGCCAAGAGTGGGGAGATGAAAAACTGTTTTTT
>-|TRBV29-1|-|TRBJ2-3
CSVVPSGVDTQYF
TGCAGCGTTGTTCCCTCGGGGGTAGATACGCAGTATTTT
>-|TRBV24-1|TRBD1|TRBJ1-5
CATSGQGAYQPQHF
TGTGCCACCAGTGGACAGGGGGCGTATCAGCCCCAGCATTTT
>-|TRBV4-1|TRBD2|TRBJ2-7
CASSRAIAGGPSEQYF
TGCGCCAGCAGCCGAGCTATAGCGGGAGGGCCGAGCGAGCAGTACTTC
>-|TRBV29-1|-|TRBJ1-1
CSVGSKHNSGHMNTEAFF
TGCAGCGTTGGCTCCAAACATAACTCGGGACACATGAACACTGAAGCTTTCTTT